The 16 T cell receptor beta chains below come from one sample, sequenced in a study of blood T cell repertoires in COVID-19. Clones were read by immunoSEQ multiplex PCR, and TCRdb kept only the in-frame ones, dropping some. The repertoire consists of about 130,000 clones, with 60% to 80% occurring once and the leading ten covering roughly 9.7%. What was sequenced was peripheral blood. These receptors came from a man aged 60-69 years who had recovered from COVID-19.

V and J are TRBV5-1 and TRBJ2-5, with TRBD1 matching 11 bases. There are 17 residues in the CDR3. CDR1 is SGHRS, CDR2 YFSETQ, per germline. J gave up 5 bases and V 4 bases, and 13 bases lay outside the gene matches. The CDR3 DNA reads TGCGCCAGCAGCCCGGACAGGGGGCAGCTAGCGGGGGAGACCCAGTACTTC. It translates to CASSPDRGQLAGETQYF.

This clone was recorded only once. CDR3 nucleotides: TGTGCCAGCAGCTCACAGGGGGAGGTAGCTGAAGCTTTCTTT. Its translation is CASSSQGEVAEAFF. The chain carries TRBV9 and TRBJ1-1; TRBD1 agrees at 8 bases. This CDR3 has 14 amino acids. V dropped 4 bases and J dropped 6; count of bases not matched to a gene: 8. The V gene's germline CDR1 is SGDLS and CDR2 YYNGEE.

The rearrangement uses TRBV29-1 and TRBJ1-1, with D tentatively TRBD1 (5 bases). CDR1 SQVTM and CDR2 ANQGSEA come from the germline V gene. This CDR3 spans 13 amino acids. V was trimmed by 7 bases and J by 3 bases, leaving 15 bases between them. In DNA form, the CDR3 reads TGCAGCGGTGAGCTTCGGGACTACACTGAAGCTTTCTTT. Translating it yields CSGELRDYTEAFF.

The chain employs TRBV4-3 and TRBJ2-1, with 7 bases aligning to TRBD2. This CDR3 has 18 amino acids. The V gene's germline CDR1 is LGHNA and CDR2 YSLEER. Unmatched junction bases numbered 9, after V lost 1 base and J lost 0 bases. CDR3 sequence reads: CASSQGGGPISSYNEQFF. The CDR3 nucleotides read TGCGCCAGCAGCCAAGGGGGAGGGCCTATTAGCTCCTACAATGAGCAGTTCTTC.

V is TRBV7-3 and J is TRBJ2-7, with 10 bases aligning to TRBD2. The CDR3 is made up of 14 amino acids. J lost 6 bases, V lost 2 bases, and 4 bases had no gene match. Germline loops: CDR1 SGHTA, CDR2 FQGTGA. The CDR3 reads CASSLGGTSAEQYF. The CDR3 coding sequence is TGTGCCAGCAGCTTAGGGGGGACTAGCGCCGAGCAGTACTTC.

This sequence joins TRBV28 and TRBJ2-7; 7 nucleotides match TRBD2. This CDR3 is built from 13 residues. V lost 8 bases, J lost 2 bases, and 6 bases stayed unmatched. Germline V gene data show CDR1 as MDHEN and CDR2 as SYDVKM. CDR3 region: CASVPGGAYEQYF. CDR3 sequence (DNA): TGTGCCAGCGTCCCTGGGGGGGCCTACGAGCAGTACTTC.

The V call is TRBV30, the J call TRBJ1-2; D is ambiguous. V was pared by 5 bases and J by 1 base, with 5 bases between. The CDR3 loop spans 11 amino acids. Germline CDR1 is GTSNPN and CDR2 is SVGIG (reference sequence). DNA of the CDR3: TGTGCCTGGTTATATAACTATGGCTACACCTTC. Amino acid sequence: CAWLYNYGYTF.

The rearrangement links TRBV6-1 to TRBJ2-2, with a tentative D call TRBD1 (5 bases). This CDR3 has 14 amino acids. The ends were cut back, 1 base at V and 3 bases at J, with 6 bases in the middle. Germline values: CDR1 MNHNS, CDR2 SASEGT. The CDR3 loop reads CASSEGRDTGELFF. The CDR3 region has the DNA TGTGCCAGCAGTGAAGGCAGGGACACCGGGGAGCTGTTTTTT.

This clone occurred once. The chain links TRBV20-1 to TRBJ2-1; maybe TRBD2 (5 bases). The CDR3 consists of 11 residues. Germline V lookup: CDR1 DFQATT, CDR2 SNEGSKA (reference sequence). The CDR3 coding sequence is TGCAGGGTGACTATTGCGCCAGAGCAGTTCTTC. Amino acid sequence: CRVTIAPEQFF.

The count of this clone is one. The chain links TRBV6-6 to TRBJ2-2; maybe TRBD1 (5 bases). V was cut by 6 bases and J by 2 bases, with 13 bases left in between. The CDR3 extends over 15 amino acids. The germline V gene has CDR1 MNHNY and CDR2 SVGAGI (reference sequence). This CDR3 is CASRPLRVNTGELFF. As DNA, the CDR3 is TGTGCCAGCAGGCCACTCAGGGTTAACACCGGGGAGCTGTTTTTT.

This chain uses TRBV4-3 with TRBJ2-7; TRBD2 agrees at 8 bases. This CDR3 has 15 amino acids. J gave up 3 bases and V 4 bases, and 8 bases lay outside the gene matches. The germline V gene encodes CDR1 LGHNA and CDR2 YSLEER. The CDR3 DNA is TGCGCCAGCAGCCTCTCAGCGGGGGAGCTCTACGAGCAGTACTTC. Its protein product is CASSLSAGELYEQYF.

This chain joins TRBV5-1 and TRBJ1-2; tentatively, D is TRBD1 (5 bases). Germline-derived CDR1 and CDR2 are SGHRS and YFSETQ. V was trimmed by 2 bases and J by 0 bases, leaving 8 bases between them. CDR3 length: 14 amino acids. CDR3 loop: CASSFDSANYGYTF. The CDR3 DNA reads TGCGCCAGCAGCTTCGACAGTGCTAACTATGGCTACACCTTC.

This clone has just one count. The chain has TRBV6-4 and TRBJ2-1; the D is unclear. The CDR3 runs to 14 residues. V was pared by 8 bases and J by 6 bases, with 17 bases between. CDR1 is MRHNA and CDR2 is SNTAGT in the germline V gene. In DNA, the CDR3 is TGTGCCAGCTCCCTAGACTTGATGGGCAATGAGCAGTTCTTC. Its translation: CASSLDLMGNEQFF.

The chain combines TRBV2 with TRBJ1-4, with 9 bases that match TRBD1. Looked up from germline, CDR1 is SNHLY and CDR2 is FYNNEI. The CDR3 has 14 amino acids. J was trimmed by 6 bases and V by 3 bases; bases with no gene match: 2. The CDR3 here is CASSEGTGYEKLFF. DNA of the CDR3: TGTGCCAGCAGTGAGGGGACAGGGTATGAAAAACTGTTTTTT.

The rearrangement joins TRBV5-1 to TRBJ1-3; 9 bases line up with TRBD1. Trimming cost V 3 bases and J 7 bases; bases outside gene matches: 11. The CDR3 is 16 amino acids. Germline CDR1 SGHRS, CDR2 YFSETQ. The CDR3 sequence: CASSSGTGTIWNTIYF. CDR3 nucleotide sequence: TGCGCCAGCAGCTCCGGGACAGGGACGATTTGGAACACCATATATTTT.

The CDR3: CASSQDLQGFGYTF. DNA of the CDR3: TGCGCCAGCAGCCAAGATCTGCAGGGGTTTGGCTACACCTTC. The chain has TRBV4-3 and TRBJ1-2, with a tentative D call TRBD1 (6 bases). CDR3 size: 14 residues. CDR1 and CDR2 (germline): LGHNA, YSLEER. V lost 0 bases to trimming and J lost 7 bases, with 12 bases between them.